One and the same sample provided the 15 T cell receptor beta chains below, sequenced in a study of blood T cells in healthy people across ages. The second PCR ran roughly 6 to 12 cycles with a sample-barcoded 5' primer and J-beta primers. MiXCR was run by TCRdb on the 5' RACE reads, yielding one entry per CDR3 protein. Of approximately 1,700,000 distinct CDR3 sequences listed, about 39% are singletons. The sample comprised blood. The receptor set was obtained from a human donor in good health.

V gene TRBV7-9 combines with J gene TRBJ2-7; 10 bases fit TRBD1. The V and J ends lost 5 bases and 5 bases, in that order; junction bases with no gene match: 12. The CDR3 sequence is 16 residues long. Germline V gene sequence: CDR1 SEHNR, CDR2 FQNEAQ (reference sequence). CDR3 DNA: TGTGCCAGCAGCACGAGCTACGGACAGGGGGTCCACGAGCAGTACTTC. Its translation is CASSTSYGQGVHEQYF.

Notes on this clonotype: Because it lacks the conserved phenylalanine or tryptophan at the end, this CDR3 is likely a read error. The rearrangement joins TRBV10-3 to TRBJ2-1; unclear D gene. Trimming left V 5 bases short and J 10 bases short, with 12 bases between. Germline loops: CDR1 ENHRY, CDR2 SYGVKD. The CDR3 covers 12 residues. The CDR3 is CAISSVTYEQFL. The CDR3 DNA sequence: TGTGCCATCAGTAGCGTAACTTACGAGCAGTTCCTC.

This chain connects TRBV28 to TRBJ1-2; TRBD1 might be the D (5 bases). The CDR3 loop spans 16 amino acids. Trimming shortened V by 5 bases and J by 4 bases, and 20 bases separated the two germline ends. In germline, CDR1 is MDHEN, CDR2 SYDVKM. CDR3 in amino acids: CASSGAGTPVGYGYTF. CDR3 nucleotides: TGTGCCAGCAGTGGGGCCGGGACCCCCGTGGGCTATGGCTACACCTTC.

This clonotype has more than one count but fewer than ten. The germline gene is not matched at one end of the junction; a read error may be the cause. The DNA for the CDR3 is TGTGCCATCAGTTTGACAGATACCTACGAGCAGTACTTC. Protein sequence: CAISLTDTYEQYF. The chain couples TRBV6-5 to TRBJ2-7; TRBD1 might be the D (5 bases). Germline CDR1 MNHEY, CDR2 SVGAGI. The CDR3 is 13 amino acids.

This sequence joins TRBV7-2 and TRBJ2-7; D is undetermined. The CDR3 is made up of 15 amino acids. The germline V and J ends were trimmed by 1 base and 2 bases, with 12 bases remaining between them. CDR1 and CDR2 (germline): SGHTA, FQGNSA. CDR3 amino acids: CASSLGGSHAYEQYF. The CDR3 DNA sequence: TGTGCCAGCAGCTTAGGTGGCTCCCATGCCTACGAGCAGTACTTC. Using reference TRBV7-2 and TRBJ2-7 for the parts outside the CDR3, the full variable domain is GAGVSQSPSNKVTEKGKDVELRCDPISGHTALYWYRQSLGQGLEFLIYFQGNSAPDKSGLPSDRFSAERTGGSVSTLTIQRTQQEDSAVYLCASSLGGSHAYEQYFGPGTRLTVT.

The V gene is TRBV3-1, the J gene TRBJ1-5; TRBD1 matches at 7 bases. This CDR3 has 13 amino acids. Germline trimming cut 4 bases from V and 8 bases from J; bases unmatched to any gene: 5. CDR1 and CDR2 (germline): LGHDT, YNNKEL (reference sequence). CDR3: CASSRQGIEPQHF. The CDR3 DNA reads TGTGCCAGCAGCCGACAGGGAATAGAGCCCCAGCATTTT.

This chain connects TRBV6-6 to TRBJ1-2; D not resolved. V lost 0 bases and J lost 8, with 10 bases in between. This CDR3 has 13 residues. Germline CDR1 is MNHNY and CDR2 is SVGAGI (reference sequence). CDR3 region: CASSYSVGYGYTF. CDR3 DNA: TGTGCCAGCAGTTACTCGGTCGGCTACGGCTACACCTTC.

The J gene is TRBJ1-5, the V gene TRBV28; D not certain. This CDR3 is built from 15 residues. Germline CDR1 is MDHEN and CDR2 is SYDVKM. Trimming stripped 6 bases from V and 3 bases from J, with 15 bases between. The CDR3 DNA follows: TGTGCCAGCAGGAAGGTGGGGTTTGACAATCAGCCCCAGCATTTT. Translated, it gives CASRKVGFDNQPQHF.

The chain joins TRBV20-1 to TRBJ2-7; D assignment may be TRBD1 or TRBD2 (5 bases each). The ends were cut back, 2 bases at V and 10 bases at J, with 24 bases in the middle. The germline CDR1 and CDR2 sequences are DFQATT and SNEGSKA (reference sequence). CDR3 size: 15 residues. The CDR3 sequence: CSARLFGTSAQPQYF. CDR3 bases: TGCAGTGCTAGACTATTCGGGACGTCAGCGCAGCCCCAGTACTTC.

The chain employs TRBV7-9 and TRBJ2-1; weak D call: TRBD2 (6 bases). Trimming removed 4 bases from V and 0 bases from J, with 13 bases in between. The CDR3 is 16 amino acids. CDR1 SEHNR and CDR2 FQNEAQ come from the germline V gene (reference sequence). The CDR3 DNA reads as TGTGCCAGCAGCTCCGCCCGGGGGAGCTCCTACAATGAGCAGTTCTTC. Translated: CASSSARGSSYNEQFF. The entire variable domain, with the rest obtained from reference TRBV7-9 and TRBJ2-1, is as follows: DTGVSQNPRHKITKRGQNVTFRCDPISEHNRLYWYRQTLGQGPEFLTYFQNEAQLEKSRLLSDRFSAERPKGSFSTLEIQRTEQGDSAMYLCASSSARGSSYNEQFFGPGTRLTVL.

The CDR3 sequence: CSARSLRDYEQYF. The CDR3 region has the DNA TGCAGTGCTAGAAGCCTTCGAGACTACGAGCAGTACTTC. The chain recombines TRBV20-1 with TRBJ2-7; the D is unclear. The CDR3 totals 13 residues. Germline CDR1 DFQATT, CDR2 SNEGSKA (reference sequence). Trimming cost V 2 bases and J 3 bases, with 11 bases left between them.

This clonotype has only a few counts. The chain couples TRBV7-2 to TRBJ2-3; D gene unclear. The germline V and J ends were trimmed by 1 base and 7 bases, with 15 bases remaining between them. The CDR3 is made up of 15 amino acids. CDR1 SGHTA and CDR2 FQGNSA come from the germline V gene. The CDR3 bases are TGTGCCAGCAGCTTAGATGAACTTATGGTAAATACGCAGTATTTT. It is translated as CASSLDELMVNTQYF.

This chain links TRBV5-1 with TRBJ1-1; maybe TRBD1 (5 bases). The CDR3 has 15 amino acids. With 2 bases removed from V and 5 bases from J, the gap between germline ends came to 16 bases. CDR1 is SGHRS, CDR2 YFSETQ, per germline. The CDR3: CASSLARRVETEAFF. CDR3 nucleotides: TGCGCCAGCAGCTTAGCCCGCAGGGTCGAGACTGAAGCTTTCTTT.

In its sample, this clonotype was seen a few times. This chain uses TRBV7-2 with TRBJ2-3; 12 bases match TRBD2. The CDR3 contains 16 residues. J lost 5 bases, V lost 5 bases, and 8 bases had no gene match. The V gene's germline CDR1 is SGHTA and CDR2 FQGNSA. CDR3 sequence reads: CASSARLAGVKDTQYF. CDR3 sequence (DNA): TGTGCCAGCAGCGCACGACTAGCGGGGGTGAAAGATACGCAGTATTTT.

Only a few counts were recorded for this clonotype. This sequence joins TRBV5-1 and TRBJ2-3; TRBD2 matches at 12 bases. This CDR3 spans 16 amino acids. From germline, CDR1 is SGHRS and CDR2 YFSETQ. V shed 3 bases, J shed 3 bases, and the junction held 5 bases outside the gene matches. The CDR3: CASSSTSGGTTDTQYF. The CDR3 DNA sequence: TGCGCCAGCAGCTCAACTAGCGGGGGGACGACAGATACGCAGTATTTT.